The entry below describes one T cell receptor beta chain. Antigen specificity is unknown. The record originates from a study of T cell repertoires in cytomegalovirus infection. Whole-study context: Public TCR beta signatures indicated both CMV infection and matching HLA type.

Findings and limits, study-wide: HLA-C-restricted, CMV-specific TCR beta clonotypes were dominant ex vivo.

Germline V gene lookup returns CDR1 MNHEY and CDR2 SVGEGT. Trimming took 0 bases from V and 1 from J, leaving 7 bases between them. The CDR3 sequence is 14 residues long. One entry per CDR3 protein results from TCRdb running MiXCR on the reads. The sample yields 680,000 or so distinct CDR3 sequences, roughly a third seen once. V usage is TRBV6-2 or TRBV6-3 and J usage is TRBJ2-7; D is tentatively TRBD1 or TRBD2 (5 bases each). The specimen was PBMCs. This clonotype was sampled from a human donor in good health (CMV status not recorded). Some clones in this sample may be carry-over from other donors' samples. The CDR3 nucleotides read TGTGCCAGCAGTTACTCAGAGGGGTCCTACGAGCAGTACTTC. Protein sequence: CASSYSEGSYEQYF.